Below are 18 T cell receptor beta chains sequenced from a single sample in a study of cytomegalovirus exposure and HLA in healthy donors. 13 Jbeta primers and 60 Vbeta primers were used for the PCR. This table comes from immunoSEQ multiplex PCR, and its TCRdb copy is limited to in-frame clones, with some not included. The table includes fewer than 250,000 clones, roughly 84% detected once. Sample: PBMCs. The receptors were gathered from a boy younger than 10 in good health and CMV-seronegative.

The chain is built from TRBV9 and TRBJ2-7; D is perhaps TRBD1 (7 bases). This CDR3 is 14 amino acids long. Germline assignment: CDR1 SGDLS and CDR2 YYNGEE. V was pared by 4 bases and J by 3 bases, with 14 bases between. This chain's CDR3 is CASSRTGGNYEQYF. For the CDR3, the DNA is TGTGCCAGCAGCCGGACAGGCGGGAACTACGAGCAGTACTTC.

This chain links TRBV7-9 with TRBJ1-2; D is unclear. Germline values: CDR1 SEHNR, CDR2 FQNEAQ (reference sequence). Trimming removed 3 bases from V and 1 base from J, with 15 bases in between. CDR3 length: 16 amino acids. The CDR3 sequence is CASSLGAGGINYGYTF. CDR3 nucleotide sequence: TGTGCCAGCAGCTTGGGCGCGGGCGGCATTAACTATGGCTACACCTTC.

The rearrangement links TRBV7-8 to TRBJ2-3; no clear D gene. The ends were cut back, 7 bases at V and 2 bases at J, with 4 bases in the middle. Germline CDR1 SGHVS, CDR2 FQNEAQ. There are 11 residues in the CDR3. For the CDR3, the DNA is TGTGCCAGCACCCACACAGATACGCAGTATTTT. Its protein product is CASTHTDTQYF. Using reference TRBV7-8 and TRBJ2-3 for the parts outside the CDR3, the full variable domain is GAGVSQSPRYKVAKRGQDVALRCDPISGHVSLFWYQQALGQGPEFLTYFQNEAQLDKSGLPSDRFFAERPEGSVSTLKIQRTQQEDSAVYLCASTHTDTQYFGPGTRLTVL.

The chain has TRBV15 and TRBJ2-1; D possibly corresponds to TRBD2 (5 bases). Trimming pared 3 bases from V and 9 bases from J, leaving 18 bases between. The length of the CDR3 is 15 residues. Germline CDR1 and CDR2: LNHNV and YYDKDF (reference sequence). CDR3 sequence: CATSSPVGLAGEQFF. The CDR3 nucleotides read TGTGCCACCAGCAGTCCCGTAGGGCTAGCAGGTGAGCAGTTCTTC.

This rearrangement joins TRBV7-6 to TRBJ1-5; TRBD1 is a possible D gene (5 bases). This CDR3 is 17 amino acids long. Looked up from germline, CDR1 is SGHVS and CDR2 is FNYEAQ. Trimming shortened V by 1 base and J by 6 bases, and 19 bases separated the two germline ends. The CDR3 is CASSLGLAHGASQPQHF. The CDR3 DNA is TGTGCCAGCAGCTTAGGGTTGGCCCATGGGGCAAGTCAGCCCCAGCATTTT.

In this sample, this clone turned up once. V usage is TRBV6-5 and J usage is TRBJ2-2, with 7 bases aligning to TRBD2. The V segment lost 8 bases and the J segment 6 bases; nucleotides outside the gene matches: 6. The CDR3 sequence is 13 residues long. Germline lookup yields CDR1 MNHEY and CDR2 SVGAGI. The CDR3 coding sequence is TGTGCCAGCGGGCGGACTAGGGCCGGGGAGCTGTTTTTT. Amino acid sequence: CASGRTRAGELFF.

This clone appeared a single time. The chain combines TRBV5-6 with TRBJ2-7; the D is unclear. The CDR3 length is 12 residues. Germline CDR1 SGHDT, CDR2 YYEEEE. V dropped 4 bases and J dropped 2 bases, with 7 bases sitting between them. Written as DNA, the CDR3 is TGTGCCAGCAGCCTGAGCACCTACGAGCAGTACTTC. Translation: CASSLSTYEQYF.

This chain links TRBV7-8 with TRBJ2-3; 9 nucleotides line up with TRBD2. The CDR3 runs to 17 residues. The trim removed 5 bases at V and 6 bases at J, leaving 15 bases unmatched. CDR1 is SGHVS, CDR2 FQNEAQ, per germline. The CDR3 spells CASSRRRLAGERDTQYF. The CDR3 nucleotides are TGTGCCAGCAGCCGACGAAGGTTAGCGGGGGAAAGGGATACGCAGTATTTT.

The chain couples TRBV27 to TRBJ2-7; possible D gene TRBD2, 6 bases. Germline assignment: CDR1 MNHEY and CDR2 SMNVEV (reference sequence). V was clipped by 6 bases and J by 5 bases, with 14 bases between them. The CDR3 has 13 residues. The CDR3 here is CASSRPRDHEQYF. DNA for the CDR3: TGTGCCAGCAGCCGGCCGCGGGACCACGAGCAGTACTTC.

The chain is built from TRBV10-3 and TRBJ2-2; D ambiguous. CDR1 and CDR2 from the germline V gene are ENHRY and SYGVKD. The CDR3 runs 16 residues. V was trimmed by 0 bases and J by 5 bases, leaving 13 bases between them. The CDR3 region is CAISESGRQDTGELFF. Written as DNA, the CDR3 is TGTGCCATCAGTGAGTCGGGCCGGCAGGATACCGGGGAGCTGTTTTTT.

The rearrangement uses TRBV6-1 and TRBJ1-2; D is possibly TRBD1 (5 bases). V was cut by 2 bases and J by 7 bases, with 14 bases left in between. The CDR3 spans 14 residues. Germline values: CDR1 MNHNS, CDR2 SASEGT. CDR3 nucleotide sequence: TGTGCCAGCAGTGAATGGATAGGGGAGGGTGGCTACACCTTC. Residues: CASSEWIGEGGYTF.

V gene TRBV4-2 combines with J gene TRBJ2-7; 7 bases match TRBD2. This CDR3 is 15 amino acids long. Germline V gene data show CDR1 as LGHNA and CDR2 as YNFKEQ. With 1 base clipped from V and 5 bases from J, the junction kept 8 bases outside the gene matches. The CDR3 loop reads CASSQGGGSPHEQYF. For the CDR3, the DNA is TGTGCCAGCAGCCAAGGGGGCGGGAGTCCCCACGAGCAGTACTTC.

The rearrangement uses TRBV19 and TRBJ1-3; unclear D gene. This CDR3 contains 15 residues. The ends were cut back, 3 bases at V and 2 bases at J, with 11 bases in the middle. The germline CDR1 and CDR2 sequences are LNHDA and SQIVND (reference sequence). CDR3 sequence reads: CASSIGVRPGNTIYF. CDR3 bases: TGTGCCAGTAGTATCGGGGTCCGACCTGGAAACACCATATATTTT.

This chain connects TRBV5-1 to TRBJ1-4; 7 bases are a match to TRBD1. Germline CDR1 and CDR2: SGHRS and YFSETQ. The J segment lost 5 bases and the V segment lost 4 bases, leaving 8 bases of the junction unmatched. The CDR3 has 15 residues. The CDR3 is CASSNSQGNNEKLFF. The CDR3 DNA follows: TGCGCCAGCAGCAACTCACAGGGGAACAATGAAAAACTGTTTTTT. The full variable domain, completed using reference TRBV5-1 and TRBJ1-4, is KAGVTQTPRYLIKTRGQQVTLSCSPISGHRSVSWYQQTPGQGLQFLFEYFSETQRNKGNFPGRFSGRQFSNSRSEMNVSTLELGDSALYLCASSNSQGNNEKLFFGSGTQLSVL.

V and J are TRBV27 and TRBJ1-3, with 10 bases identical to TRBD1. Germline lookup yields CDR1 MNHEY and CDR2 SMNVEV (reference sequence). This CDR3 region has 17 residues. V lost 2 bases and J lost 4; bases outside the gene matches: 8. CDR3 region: CASSLPPGQGTGNTIYF. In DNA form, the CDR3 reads TGTGCCAGCAGTTTACCCCCGGGACAGGGGACCGGAAACACCATATATTTT.

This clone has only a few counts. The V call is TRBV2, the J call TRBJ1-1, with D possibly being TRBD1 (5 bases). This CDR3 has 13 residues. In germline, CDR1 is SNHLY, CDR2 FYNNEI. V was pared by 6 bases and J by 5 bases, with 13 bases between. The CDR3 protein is CASRAFRGTEAFF. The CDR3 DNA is TGTGCCAGCAGAGCCTTTAGGGGTACTGAAGCTTTCTTT.

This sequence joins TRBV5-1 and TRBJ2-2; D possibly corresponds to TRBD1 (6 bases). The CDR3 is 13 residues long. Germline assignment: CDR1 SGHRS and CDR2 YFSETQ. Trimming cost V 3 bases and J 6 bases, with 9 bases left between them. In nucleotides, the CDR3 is TGCGCCAGCAGCTGGCAGGGGTCCGGGGAGCTGTTTTTT. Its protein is CASSWQGSGELFF.

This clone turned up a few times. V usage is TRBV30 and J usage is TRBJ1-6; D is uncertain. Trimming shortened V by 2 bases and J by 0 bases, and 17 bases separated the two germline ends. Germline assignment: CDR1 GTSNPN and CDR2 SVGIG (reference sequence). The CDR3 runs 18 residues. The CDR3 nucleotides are TGTGCCTGGAGTCCCCGTCCACTCCTAAGCTCCTATAATTCACCCCTCCACTTT. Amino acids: CAWSPRPLLSSYNSPLHF.